A selection of T cell receptor beta chains follows, all from one sample in a study of OX40 agonist ivuxolimab in advanced cancers. The assay was immunoSEQ multiplex PCR, and TCRdb's table has in-frame clones only and misses some. In the table there are roughly 86,000 clones, roughly 92% of which are singletons. Specimen: CD4+ or CD8+ T cells sorted from blood, collected in a trial of the OX40 agonist ivuxolimab. These receptors were taken from an adult with an advanced solid tumor such as melanoma, head and neck, liver or kidney cancer. Each CDR3 is given with its conserved first and last residue. Fields, in order: clone size, J gene, V gene, CDR3 length, D gene, CDR3 protein, CDR3 DNA. A D gene is named only where the DNA matches it firmly. Not all rows give a size; the values are once, few, many and, for expanded clones, a class.

NA	TRBJ1-5	TRBV12-5	15	NA	CASHTGTYSNQPQHF	TGTGCTAGCCATACTGGAACATATAGCAATCAGCCCCAGCATTTT
once	TRBJ1-1	TRBV5-1	16	TRBD1	CASSLEYSDRATEAFF	TGCGCCAGCAGCTTGGAATACTCGGACAGGGCCACTGAAGCTTTCTTT
once	TRBJ2-4	TRBV19	15	TRBD1	CASSSAGTGQNIQYF	TGTGCCAGTAGCTCCGCGGGGACAGGGCAAAACATTCAGTACTTC
once	TRBJ2-3	TRBV19	14	NA	CASSINSGTDTQYF	TGTGCCAGTAGTATCAACAGTGGCACAGATACGCAGTATTTT
NA	TRBJ2-7	TRBV4-3	16	TRBD2	CASSQDLTSGTYEQYF	TGCGCCAGCAGCCAAGATTTGACTAGCGGGACGTACGAGCAGTACTTC
few	TRBJ2-2	TRBV11-3	15	TRBD1	CASRKEGGVTGELFF	TGTGCCAGTAGGAAAGAAGGGGGCGTCACCGGGGAGCTGTTTTTT
NA	TRBJ1-1	TRBV6-5	14	TRBD1	CASKTGGGRAEAFF	TGTGCCAGCAAGACAGGGGGCGGGCGGGCTGAAGCTTTCTTT
NA	TRBJ2-1	TRBV6-4	16	TRBD2	CASSPQAGSSYNEQFF	TGTGCCAGCAGTCCTCAAGCGGGGAGCTCCTACAATGAGCAGTTCTTC
NA	TRBJ1-5	TRBV19	18	NA	CASSPSGATEYSNQPQHF	TGTGCCAGTAGCCCTTCAGGTGCGACGGAGTATAGCAATCAGCCCCAGCATTTT
NA	TRBJ2-7	TRBV20-1	11	NA	CSARDGPEQYF	TGCAGTGCTAGAGATGGCCCCGAGCAGTACTTC
NA	TRBJ2-5	TRBV2	14	NA	CASNLTPTGWPQYF	TGTGCCAGCAACCTTACGCCCACGGGGTGGCCCCAGTACTTC
NA	TRBJ2-7	TRBV18	15	TRBD1	CASSPPSGQGGEQYF	TGTGCCAGCTCACCACCTTCGGGACAGGGGGGCGAGCAGTACTTC
NA	TRBJ1-4	TRBV7-9	15	TRBD1	CASSLEQGANRKLFF	TGTGCCAGCAGCTTAGAGCAGGGGGCTAACCGAAAACTGTTTTTT
NA	TRBJ2-7	TRBV6-5	16	NA	CASSYSDGTPDPEQYF	TGTGCCAGCAGTTACTCGGATGGGACACCCGACCCCGAGCAGTACTTC
NA	TRBJ2-5	TRBV5-6	15	TRBD2	CASSLSSGRQETQYF	TGTGCCAGCAGCTTGTCTAGCGGGAGGCAAGAGACCCAGTACTTC
NA	TRBJ1-4	TRBV29-1	12	NA	CSPVGGEEKLFF	TGCAGCCCGGTGGGGGGCGAAGAAAAACTGTTTTTT
NA	TRBJ2-1	TRBV5-1	17	TRBD1	CASSNLPGQGSYNEQFF	TGCGCCAGCAGCAACTTACCGGGACAGGGGTCCTACAATGAGCAGTTCTTC
NA	TRBJ1-2	TRBV19	12	TRBD1	CASNDRAYGYTF	TGTGCCAGTAACGACAGGGCCTATGGCTACACCTTC
NA	TRBJ2-7	TRBV2	15	TRBD1	CASRLGTGVAYEQYF	TGTGCCAGCAGGTTGGGGACAGGGGTTGCCTACGAGCAGTACTTC
NA	TRBJ1-5	TRBV2	14	NA	CASSDAGVGQPQHF	TGTGCCAGCAGTGATGCAGGGGTGGGGCAGCCCCAGCATTTT
once	TRBJ1-6	TRBV4-1	15	TRBD1	CASSREGQTNSPLHF	TGCGCCAGCAGCCGAGAGGGACAGACTAATTCACCCCTCCACTTT
NA	TRBJ1-4	TRBV28	15	NA	CASSSLKRRKEKLFF	TGTGCCAGCAGTTCCTTAAAACGGAGGAAGGAAAAACTGTTTTTT
NA	TRBJ2-7	TRBV28	13	NA	CASRNGQSYEQYF	TGTGCCAGCAGAAATGGACAGTCCTACGAGCAGTACTTC
once	TRBJ2-2	TRBV2	13	NA	CASSSSNTGELFF	TGTGCCAGCAGTTCCAGCAACACCGGGGAGCTGTTTTTT
NA	TRBJ2-3	TRBV19	17	NA	CASAPTRWPGSPDTQYF	TGTGCCAGTGCCCCAACGCGGTGGCCAGGGAGCCCAGATACGCAGTATTTT
NA	TRBJ2-7	TRBV10-3	16	TRBD2	CAISGFNGRSSYEQYF	TGTGCCATCAGTGGTTTTAACGGGAGGAGCTCCTACGAGCAGTACTTC
NA	TRBJ2-5	TRBV5-3	16	TRBD1	CARSRRPTGGGETQYF	TGTGCCAGAAGCCGGCGCCCGACAGGGGGCGGTGAGACCCAGTACTTC
NA	TRBJ1-2	TRBV6-1	15	NA	CASSDRGGWGYGYTF	TGTGCCAGCAGTGATCGGGGGGGCTGGGGCTATGGCTACACCTTC
NA	TRBJ1-1	TRBV2	14	TRBD1	CASSKRSGGTEAFF	TGTGCCAGCAGTAAAAGGTCAGGGGGCACTGAAGCTTTCTTT
NA	TRBJ2-3	TRBV11-2	13	NA	CASSFATQDTQYF	TGTGCCAGCAGCTTCGCAACGCAAGATACGCAGTATTTT
NA	TRBJ2-5	TRBV5-1	15	TRBD2	CASSGTLAVQETQYF	TGCGCCAGCAGCGGAACACTAGCGGTCCAAGAGACCCAGTACTTC
NA	TRBJ1-4	TRBV21-1	18	NA	CASSPRPNRTSTNEKLFF	TGTGCCAGCAGCCCCAGACCGAATCGAACATCAACTAATGAAAAACTGTTTTTT
NA	TRBJ2-5	TRBV6-6	16	TRBD2	CASSPGGAGGAETQYF	TGTGCCAGCAGTCCCGGTGGAGCGGGAGGGGCAGAGACCCAGTACTTC
NA	TRBJ1-4	TRBV5-1	12	NA	CASSLNNEKLFF	TGCGCCAGCAGCTTGAATAATGAAAAACTGTTTTTT
NA	TRBJ2-7	TRBV16	15	TRBD2	CASSLRLAASYEQYF	TGTGCCAGCAGCCTCCGACTAGCGGCCTCCTACGAGCAGTACTTC
NA	TRBJ2-1	TRBV6-5	13	TRBD1	CASSERQGYEQFF	TGTGCCAGCAGTGAAAGACAGGGTTATGAGCAGTTCTTC
NA	TRBJ1-2	TRBV19	15	TRBD1	CASSITPGQGYGYTF	TGTGCCAGTAGTATAACCCCGGGACAGGGGTATGGCTACACCTTC
once	TRBJ2-2	TRBV5-4	13	NA	CASSLAATGELFF	TGTGCCAGCAGCTTGGCCGCGACCGGGGAGCTGTTTTTT
NA	TRBJ2-7	TRBV5-4	14	TRBD1	CASSEQGIKGEQYF	TGTGCCAGCAGCGAACAGGGGATCAAGGGCGAGCAGTACTTC
NA	TRBJ1-2	TRBV7-2	15	TRBD1	CASSLAGPGGYGYTF	TGTGCCAGCAGCTTAGCAGGCCCAGGGGGCTATGGCTACACCTTC
NA	TRBJ1-2	TRBV14	13	NA	CASSQDFPHGYTF	TGTGCCAGCAGCCAAGATTTCCCCCATGGCTACACCTTC
once	TRBJ2-7	TRBV27	14	NA	CASSKARGSYEQYF	TGTGCCAGCAGTAAAGCACGGGGAAGCTACGAGCAGTACTTC
NA	TRBJ2-5	TRBV11-1	13	TRBD1	CASSPGQGETQYF	TGTGCCAGCAGCCCCGGACAGGGGGAGACCCAGTACTTC